This TCR beta chain originates from a study of spatial heterogeneity in lung cancer. On the study more broadly: Samples were obtained from approximately 72 donors, all untreated early-stage non-small cell lung cancer patients. Detection of beta-chain sequences consistently exceeded that of alpha-chain sequences.

The study tagged each TCR cDNA molecule with a unique molecular identifier. TCRdb redid the calling of the 5' RACE reads with MiXCR, one entry per CDR3 protein. The top ten clones hold 20% to 25% of a sample with fewer than 150,000 distinct CDR3 sequences, 9.5% to 14% of them seen once. The CDR3 contains 17 residues. V shed 2 bases and J 2 bases; nucleotides not matched to a gene: 5. Germline CDR1 reads SGHRS; CDR2 reads YFSETQ. The time point is: blood at routine non-recurrence follow-up after resection. Extraction of whole RNA from tumor, nontumor lung or frozen PBMC preceded unsorted sequencing. The TCR was taken from a female donor with early-stage non-small cell lung cancer. The specimen comprised PBMCs, sampled at follow-up. The genes are TRBV5-1 and TRBJ2-3; 13 bases line up with TRBD2. The CDR3 sequence: CASSLSTSGRATDTQYF. The CDR3 DNA reads as TGCGCCAGCAGCTTAAGTACTAGCGGGAGGGCCACAGATACGCAGTATTTT.